This TCR beta chain is from a study of cytomegalovirus exposure and HLA in healthy donors. As for the study in general: Early released data had around 79 million unique TCRs, all coming from HLA-typed donors. Study-wide results and limits: Exclusion as indistinguishable affected some V segments, including TRBV6-2 and TRBV6-3.

This CDR3 comprises 11 residues. Germline assignment: CDR1 LGHNT and CDR2 FRNRAP. Trimming took 7 bases from V and 7 from J, leaving 10 bases between them. As concerns this clone: Its antigen is not known.

In the PCR, 60 Vbeta and 13 Jbeta primers were used. The table came from immunoSEQ multiplex PCR; TCRdb's copy has only in-frame clones and leaves some out. The table lists 95,000 to 150,000 clones, under 90% of them singletons, with more than 7% in the top ten. Input material: PBMCs. The chain employs TRBV12-5 and TRBJ1-1; D remains ambiguous. This sequence was found in a female donor in good health and CMV-seropositive. CDR3 DNA: TGTGCTAGTGCCTCACGGGGTGAAGCTTTCTTT. Translated: CASASRGEAFF.